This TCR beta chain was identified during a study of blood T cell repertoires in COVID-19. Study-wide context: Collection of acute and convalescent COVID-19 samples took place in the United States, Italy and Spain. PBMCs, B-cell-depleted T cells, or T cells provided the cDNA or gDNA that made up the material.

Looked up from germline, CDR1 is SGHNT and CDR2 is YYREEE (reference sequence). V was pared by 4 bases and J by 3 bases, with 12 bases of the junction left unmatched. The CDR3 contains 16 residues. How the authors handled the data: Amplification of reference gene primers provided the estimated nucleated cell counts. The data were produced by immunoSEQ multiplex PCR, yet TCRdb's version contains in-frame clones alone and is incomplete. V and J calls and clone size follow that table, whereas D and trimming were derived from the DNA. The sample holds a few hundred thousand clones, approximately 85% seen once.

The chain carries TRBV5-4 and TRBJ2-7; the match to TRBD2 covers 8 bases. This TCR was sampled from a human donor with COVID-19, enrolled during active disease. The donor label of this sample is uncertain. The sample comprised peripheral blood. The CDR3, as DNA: TGTGCCAGCAGCCCCGGGGGGGGAGCGGGGTACTACGAGCAGTACTTC. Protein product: CASSPGGGAGYYEQYF.